These T cell receptor beta chains were read from a single sample in a study of metastatic and nonmetastatic thyroid tumors. TCRdb re-called the PCR reads through MiXCR. Of roughly 9,900 clones listed, 25% to 35% are singletons. Sequences were obtained from tumor tissue. All receptors come from a male donor with papillary thyroid cancer or a benign thyroid nodule (not recorded which). Some clones in this sample may be carry-over from other donors' samples. Each CDR3 is given with its conserved first and last residue.

TRBV5-1 CASSIYGTGTSYEQYF
TRBV6-4 CASSDSPQGAQHYGYTF
TRBV18 CASSPSSGDSYNEQFF
TRBV5-1 CARGWQGHYEQYF
TRBV5-1 CASSLRQGYEQYF
TRBV27 CASAPVQGAIYEQYF
TRBV11-2 CASSPRGTEAFF
TRBV28 CASSTYRGEGGFF
TRBV12-3/TRBV12-4 CASSLRTGTFGANVLTF
TRBV27 CASILSGVSSTDTQYF
TRBV10-3 CAIRGGTGNPSGANVLTF
TRBV9 CASSVDGDNSPLHF
TRBV4-2 CASSQHREMNEKLFF
TRBV10-1 CASSDSSGSYNEQFF
TRBV28 CASSHKPGNTEAFF
TRBV6-1 CASSSLPGNSPLHF
TRBV24-1 CATSDTPDSYGYTF
TRBV5-1 CASSALQGRNTEAFF
TRBV20-1 CSARNREAGNTIYF
TRBV6-1 CASDPGGNQPQHF
TRBV6-5 CASSYSTGGYNEQFF
TRBV20-1 CSARDFAGSTDTQYF
TRBV20-1 CSASSEGSDTQYF
TRBV2 CASRREGTSYEQYF
TRBV4-3 CASSQDGVGRYYNEQFF
TRBV11-2 CASSTPLGRGSYGYTF
TRBV7-2 CASSLDLGRGGYTF
TRBV6-1 CASSESAGGGETQYF
TRBV5-4 CASSLAEVALTGELFF
TRBV7-3 CASSLTVSYGYTF
TRBV5-1 CASSLGQENNQPQHF
TRBV7-8 CASSGLVKGTGKNTEAFF
TRBV20-1 CGARTWTGYYYGYTF
TRBV2 CASSGTGGNEKLFF
TRBV9 CASSTGQGASNEKLFF
TRBV9 CASSVRSGSLNTEAFF
TRBV6-1 CASSVTGTANSPLHF
TRBV6-6 CASSYSTSGDYNEQFF
TRBV14 CASSQDRDGELFF
TRBV6-1 CASSHIAVPLEQYF
TRBV12-3/TRBV12-4 CASSKQGALYEQYF
TRBV27 CASSLQTGANSPLHF
TRBV30 CAWGGLGVGGELFF
TRBV4-3 CASSPLDRSTDTQYF
TRBV6-2/TRBV6-3 CASSYDPYQPQHF